This T cell receptor (beta chain) was identified in a study of neurological immune-mediated disorders. Germline CDR1 SGHRS, CDR2 YFSETQ. This CDR3 has 14 residues. With V trimmed by 2 bases and J by 3 bases, 5 bases remained unmatched. Study findings and constraints: Phylogenetic grouping assigned the repertoires of 18 of 34 multiple sclerosis patients to a single related-CDR3 cluster, representing a possible signature.

TCRdb re-analysed the 5' RACE reads in MiXCR, keeping a single row per CDR3 protein. The sample consists of roughly 74,000 distinct CDR3 sequences, 4% to 6% of them appearing once. This clonotype was seen many times. The antigen is undetermined. The chain employs TRBV5-1 and TRBJ2-7; 7 positions agree with TRBD1. Sequenced: PBMCs. This TCR was sampled from a man between 18 and 35 years old with multiple sclerosis. The CDR3 nucleotides are TGCGCCAGCAGCTTTAAGGGGGCGCACTACGAGCAGTACTTC. Translated, it gives CASSFKGAHYEQYF.